This T cell receptor (beta chain) is from a study of T cell changes during pregnancy in multiple sclerosis (dated by TCRdb to between 2019 and 2020). With respect to the entire study: In women with multiple sclerosis, the researchers looked at how the T cell repertoire shifted as pregnancy progressed.

Library creation used the immunoSEQ multiplex PCR assay. In TCRdb, the immuneACCESS table is reduced to in-frame sequences with V and J assigned. These tables do not hold every clone; where another copy was compared, an unresolved V gene accounts for under half, and the others remain unexplained. For this sample there are fewer than 100,000 clones; under 95% appear just once. Roughly 2.6% of the sample belongs to the ten largest clones. The CDR3 starts with the cysteine, ends with the phenylalanine, and has 15 residues. The CDR3 DNA has 45 bases and is translated from base 1. Trimming removed 5 bases from V and 2 bases from J, leaving 14 bases between the germline ends. CDR1 and CDR2 (SGHVS, FQNEAQ) derive from the germline V gene. With respect to this clone: The antigen it recognizes is unknown. There are no base qualities to consult, and no much larger clone falls within one base.

The clonotype originates from a female donor in good health, enrolled as a control in a pregnancy study. Sequenced here: peripheral blood, sampled after pregnancy. Recombination linked TRBV7-8 to TRBJ2-3; the D gene is possibly TRBD2, with 5 bases matching. Here is the DNA: TGTGCCAGCAGCCCCATCGGGATGTCCACAGATACGCAGTATTTT. This sequence encodes CASSPIGMSTDTQYF.